Shown below are 13 T cell receptor beta chains from a single sample sequenced in a study of vaccination effects on CD4 cells after COVID-19. The protocol was immunoSEQ multiplex PCR, while the TCRdb copy is restricted to in-frame clones and leaves out a portion. The data contain tens of thousands of clones, about 78% of them seen just once; the ten biggest clones take up 3.5% to 5.5%. Investigators separated out CD4+ T cells once about 10 days of culture had passed. Two-dose vaccination with either BNT162b2 or mRNA-1273 was given to the participants. Which antigens these TCRs recognize remains unknown. The sequencing used CD4+ T cells from PBMCs cultured without peptide, collected after COVID-19 vaccination. The receptors come from a human donor who received a COVID-19 vaccine.

With regard to this clone: At one boundary the junction diverges from the germline segment, which might be a read error. The gene calls are TRBV7-7 and TRBJ2-1; a possible D gene is TRBD1 (5 bases). The CDR3 loop spans 15 amino acids. The germline CDR1 and CDR2 sequences are SSHAT and FNYEAQ (reference sequence). The CDR3 here is CASSLGEGWGNEQFF. CDR3 sequence (DNA): TGTGCTAGCAGCTTAGGGGAAGGGTGGGGCAATGAGCAGTTCTTC.

The gene calls are TRBV5-1 and TRBJ1-1, with D perhaps TRBD1 (5 bases). Trimming took off 3 bases at V and 1 base at J, with 10 bases between the two ends. CDR1 and CDR2 (germline): SGHRS, YFSETQ. The CDR3 has 14 amino acids. The CDR3 region has the DNA TGCGCCAGCAGCTCGGGACTGCCGAACACTGAAGCTTTCTTT. Protein: CASSSGLPNTEAFF.

The genes are TRBV21-1 and TRBJ1-5; the D call in the table, TRBD1, was not verified against the DNA. TRBV21-1 is an annotated pseudogene. This CDR3 is built from 15 residues. DNA for the CDR3: TGTGCCAGCAGCAAAGGGCGGCAGGGCGGTCAGCCCCAGCATTTT. It is translated as CASSKGRQGGQPQHF.

V is TRBV9 and J is TRBJ1-1, with D perhaps matching TRBD1 (5 bases). This CDR3 spans 15 amino acids. Trimming removed 4 bases at V and 3 bases at J, with 16 bases between. The germline V gene encodes CDR1 SGDLS and CDR2 YYNGEE. The CDR3 sequence: CASSPRGWGDTEAFF. For the CDR3, the DNA is TGTGCCAGCAGCCCCCGGGGCTGGGGGGACACTGAAGCTTTCTTT.

J is TRBJ2-1 and V is TRBV9, with 7 bases identical to TRBD1. Germline V gene data show CDR1 as SGDLS and CDR2 as YYNGEE. This CDR3 spans 14 amino acids. Trimming removed 0 bases from V and 4 bases from J; junction bases left unmatched: 1. CDR3 in amino acids: CASSVGDRYNEQFF. CDR3 nucleotide sequence: TGTGCCAGCAGCGTAGGGGACAGATACAATGAGCAGTTCTTC.

The chain carries TRBV5-1 and TRBJ2-7, with D possibly being TRBD1 (5 bases). The V end was cut by 5 bases, the J end by 4 bases, with 22 bases between. CDR1 and CDR2 (germline): SGHRS, YFSETQ. The CDR3 sequence is 16 residues long. CDR3 DNA sequence: TGCGCCAGCAGTTTATTAGGGGCCCACGATCAATACGAGCAGTACTTC. Translation gives CASSLLGAHDQYEQYF. Using reference TRBV5-1 and TRBJ2-7 for the parts outside the CDR3, the full variable domain is KAGVTQTPRYLIKTRGQQVTLSCSPISGHRSVSWYQQTPGQGLQFLFEYFSETQRNKGNFPGRFSGRQFSNSRSEMNVSTLELGDSALYLCASSLLGAHDQYEQYFGPGTRLTVT.

The table lists this clone with a few counts. The rearrangement joins TRBV6-1 to TRBJ1-2; maybe TRBD1 (5 bases). Germline lookup yields CDR1 MNHNS and CDR2 SASEGT. V lost 8 bases and J lost 3, with 13 bases in between. This CDR3 contains 13 residues. The CDR3 protein is CASAPGGDYGYTF. In DNA form, the CDR3 reads TGTGCCAGCGCACCGGGGGGTGACTATGGCTACACCTTC.

The gene calls are TRBV7-6 and TRBJ1-3; D gene ambiguous. The germline V gene has CDR1 SGHVS and CDR2 FNYEAQ. V lost 3 bases, J lost 2 bases, and 11 bases lay in between. The CDR3 runs 15 residues. The CDR3 protein is CASSFSVGPGNTIYF. The CDR3 nucleotides are TGTGCCAGCAGCTTCAGTGTGGGCCCTGGAAACACCATATATTTT.

This chain links TRBV10-1 with TRBJ1-4; a possible D gene is TRBD1 (5 bases). Germline V gene data show CDR1 as WNHNN and CDR2 as SYGVQD (reference sequence). This CDR3 comprises 16 residues. Trimming left V 5 bases short and J 8 bases short, with 21 bases between. In DNA form, the CDR3 reads TGCGCCAGCAGTCATCCAGTCGGGGACTGTGAGGAAAAACTGTTTTTT. Residues: CASSHPVGDCEEKLFF.

This clone was picked up one time. The J gene is TRBJ1-1, the V gene TRBV10-3, with D hard to call. CDR1 is ENHRY and CDR2 is SYGVKD in the germline V gene. This CDR3 contains 14 residues. V dropped 8 bases and J dropped 0 bases, with 13 bases sitting between them. The CDR3 reads CAISSLVLNTEAFF. CDR3 nucleotides: TGTGCCATCTCGAGCTTGGTTTTGAACACTGAAGCTTTCTTT.

The chain uses TRBV5-1 and TRBJ1-1; D possibly corresponds to TRBD1 (5 bases). The germline V gene has CDR1 SGHRS and CDR2 YFSETQ. V gave up 3 bases and J gave up 1 base, with 10 bases separating them. CDR3 length: 14 amino acids. The chain's CDR3 is CASSSDQGNTEAFF. CDR3 DNA: TGCGCCAGCAGCTCTGACCAGGGGAACACTGAAGCTTTCTTT.

The chain is built from TRBV6-5 and TRBJ2-1; a possible D gene is TRBD1 (6 bases). V shed 7 bases and J shed 4 bases, with 17 bases lying between them. Germline-derived CDR1 and CDR2 are MNHEY and SVGAGI. The CDR3 covers 15 residues. CDR3 DNA: TGTGCCAGCATTCAATCCAGGGGACCTTACAATGAGCAGTTCTTC. This sequence encodes CASIQSRGPYNEQFF.

V usage is TRBV12-2 and J usage is TRBJ2-3. TRBV12-2 is classified as a pseudogene. The CDR3 has 15 residues. The CDR3 bases are TGTGCAAGTCGCTTACGCCCGGACGGCACAGATACGCAGTATTTT. It encodes CASRLRPDGTDTQYF.